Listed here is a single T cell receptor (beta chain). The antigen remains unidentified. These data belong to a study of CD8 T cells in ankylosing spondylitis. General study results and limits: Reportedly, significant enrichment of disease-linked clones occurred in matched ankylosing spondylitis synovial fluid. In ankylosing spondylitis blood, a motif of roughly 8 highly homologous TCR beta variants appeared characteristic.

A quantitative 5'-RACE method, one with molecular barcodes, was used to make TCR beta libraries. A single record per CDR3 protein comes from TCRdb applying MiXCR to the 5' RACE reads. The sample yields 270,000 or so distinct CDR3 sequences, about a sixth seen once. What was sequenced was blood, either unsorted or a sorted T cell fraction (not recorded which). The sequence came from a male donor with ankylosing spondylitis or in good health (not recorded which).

CDR3 bases: TGTGCCAGCAAGCAGGATAACACAGATACGCAGTATTTT. This codes for CASKQDNTDTQYF. The chain is built from TRBV7-9 and TRBJ2-3; D uncertain. The length of the CDR3 is 13 residues. The V gene's germline CDR1 is SEHNR and CDR2 FQNEAQ (reference sequence). V was trimmed by 7 bases and J by 2 bases, leaving 10 bases between them.